These T cell receptor beta chains were read from a single sample in a study of T-cell memory formation after mild COVID-19. TCRdb reprocessed the 5' RACE reads via MiXCR and lists one record per CDR3 protein. Of 500,000 to 550,000 distinct CDR3 sequences detected, over 20% appear once; the ten largest clones hold around an eighth. The sequencing input was PBMCs or a T cell subset sorted from them (not recorded which). The origin of the receptors is an adult woman who had mild COVID-19 (a few samples of this study predate the infection). Cell type and time point are not known. Each CDR3 is given with its conserved first and last residue. The D gene is left open where the match is weak. Clone size is not always given. Where it is, it says once, few, many or a class for expanded clones.

>many|TRBV6-5|-|TRBJ2-3
CASSLSGLSTDTQYF
TGTGCCAGCAGTTTAAGTGGGCTGAGCACAGATACGCAGTATTTT
>-|TRBV29-1|-|TRBJ1-2
CSVDEEATHGYTF
TGCAGCGTTGATGAAGAAGCAACCCATGGCTACACCTTC
>-|TRBV29-1|TRBD1|TRBJ1-2
CSVPGQGRENGYTF
TGCAGCGTTCCGGGACAGGGGAGGGAAAATGGCTACACCTTC
>few|TRBV9|-|TRBJ2-5
CASSEGPLIQETQYF
TGTGCCAGCAGCGAGGGACCCCTTATCCAGGAGACCCAGTACTTC
>many|TRBV5-1|-|TRBJ2-7
CASSLAGSREQYF
TGCGCCAGCAGCTTGGCCGGATCGAGGGAGCAGTACTTC
>few|TRBV6-5|TRBD2|TRBJ2-2
CASKQLSGGALGTGELFF
TGTGCCAGCAAACAACTTAGCGGGGGGGCCTTGGGCACCGGGGAGCTGTTTTTT
>-|TRBV6-5|TRBD1|TRBJ2-2
CASSYTGTARTGELFF
TGTGCCAGCAGTTATACCGGGACAGCTCGCACCGGGGAGCTGTTTTTT
>few|TRBV12-3/TRBV12-4|TRBD2|TRBJ2-3
CASSRIAGAGTDTQYF
TGTGCCAGCAGTCGCATAGCGGGGGCGGGGACAGATACGCAGTATTTT
>-|TRBV20-1|-|TRBJ2-1
CSATPLVGPNNEQFF
TGCAGTGCTACCCCTTTGGTGGGACCAAACAATGAGCAGTTCTTC
>few|TRBV7-3|TRBD2|TRBJ2-7
CASSLTRPRRAGVPYEQYF
TGTGCCAGCAGCTTAACGAGGCCACGAAGGGCGGGAGTACCCTACGAGCAGTACTTC
>-|TRBV13|TRBD1|TRBJ2-1
CASSDRDSGFRYNEQFF
TGTGCCAGCAGCGACCGGGACAGCGGTTTTCGATACAATGAGCAGTTCTTC
>few|TRBV9|TRBD2|TRBJ2-7
CASSVGSGSDEQYF
TGTGCCAGCAGCGTAGGTAGCGGGAGTGATGAGCAGTACTTC
>-|TRBV5-1|TRBD1|TRBJ2-1
CASSLRDRVFDEQFF
TGCGCCAGCAGCCTCCGGGACAGGGTCTTTGATGAGCAGTTCTTC
>few|TRBV30|-|TRBJ1-3
CAWSSDSGNTIYF
TGTGCCTGGAGTTCTGACTCTGGAAACACCATATATTTT
>-|TRBV19|-|TRBJ2-2
CASLDRSNTGELFF
TGTGCCAGTTTAGACAGGTCCAACACCGGGGAGCTGTTTTTT
>few|TRBV20-1|TRBD2|TRBJ2-3
CSAPGTSGKSDTQYF
TGCAGTGCGCCCGGGACTAGCGGGAAGAGCGATACGCAGTATTTT
>-|TRBV5-1|TRBD1|TRBJ1-1
CASSQGAAMNTEAFF
TGCGCCAGCAGCCAGGGGGCAGCGATGAACACTGAAGCTTTCTTT
>-|TRBV24-1|-|TRBJ2-5
CATSDPRGTQETQYF
TGTGCCACCAGTGACCCGAGGGGTACCCAAGAGACCCAGTACTTC
>-|TRBV7-9|-|TRBJ1-1
CASSLEEMGFF
TGTGCCAGCAGCTTAGAGGAAATGGGTTTCTTT
>-|TRBV3-1|-|TRBJ2-3
CASSQGFGGLDTQYF
TGTGCCAGCAGCCAAGGCTTCGGGGGGCTGGATACGCAGTATTTT
>-|TRBV4-2|TRBD2|TRBJ2-2
CAIGTSGPELNTGELFF
TGTGCCATCGGGACTAGCGGGCCAGAACTGAACACCGGGGAGCTGTTTTTT
>-|TRBV5-1|-|TRBJ1-1
CASRFLGASNTEAFF
TGCGCCAGCCGTTTCCTGGGGGCATCTAACACTGAAGCTTTCTTT
>-|TRBV9|-|TRBJ2-7
CASSQDFGRTYEQYF
TGTGCCAGCAGCCAGGACTTTGGCCGTACCTACGAGCAGTACTTC
>few|TRBV14|-|TRBJ2-2
CASRMNTGELFF
TGTGCCAGCCGTATGAACACCGGGGAGCTGTTTTTT
>few|TRBV20-1|TRBD2|TRBJ2-7
CSAREMSGSSHEQYF
TGCAGTGCTAGAGAGATGAGCGGGAGTTCTCACGAGCAGTACTTC
>few|TRBV6-1|-|TRBJ1-5
CASRLQAGNQPQHF
TGTGCCAGCAGGCTACAGGCGGGGAATCAGCCCCAGCATTTT
>few|TRBV4-1|TRBD1|TRBJ2-7
CASSQTGGRDEQYF
TGCGCCAGCAGCCAGACAGGGGGACGGGACGAGCAGTACTTC
>-|TRBV6-4|TRBD1|TRBJ2-1
CASRPGTGWMSEQFF
TGTGCCAGCAGACCCGGGACAGGGTGGATGTCGGAGCAGTTCTTC
>-|TRBV20-1|-|TRBJ2-3
CSARWESTDTQYF
TGCAGTGCCCGATGGGAAAGCACAGATACGCAGTATTTT
>many|TRBV12-3/TRBV12-4|-|TRBJ2-7
CASSLVDEQYF
TGTGCCAGCAGTTTGGTTGACGAGCAGTACTTC
>-|TRBV6-2/TRBV6-3|-|TRBJ2-5
CASSYSIAPRLGENQETQYF
TGTGCCAGCAGTTACTCGATAGCCCCTCGTCTAGGTGAGAACCAAGAGACCCAGTACTTC
>-|TRBV4-2|-|TRBJ2-1
CASSQDLSEYNEQFF
TGTGCCAGCAGCCAAGATCTGAGCGAATACAATGAGCAGTTCTTC
>few|TRBV12-3/TRBV12-4|TRBD1|TRBJ1-1
CASNPQGARTEAFF
TGTGCCAGCAACCCTCAGGGGGCGCGGACTGAAGCTTTCTTT
>few|TRBV9|TRBD1|TRBJ2-7
CASSVEGQGTYEQYF
TGTGCCAGCAGCGTAGAGGGACAGGGTACCTACGAGCAGTACTTC
>few|TRBV7-2|-|TRBJ2-3
CASSVKTDTQYF
TGTGCCAGCAGCGTAAAAACAGATACGCAGTATTTT
>few|TRBV29-1|-|TRBJ2-1
CSVATTYNEQFF
TGCAGCGTTGCGACCACCTACAATGAGCAGTTCTTC
>few|TRBV5-5|TRBD1|TRBJ1-2
CASSLVQGDLNGYTF
TGTGCCAGCAGCTTGGTTCAGGGGGACCTAAATGGCTACACCTTC
>-|TRBV7-9|-|TRBJ1-1
CASSHGGVAEAFF
TGTGCCAGCAGCCACGGGGGGGTAGCTGAAGCTTTCTTT
>-|TRBV6-2/TRBV6-3|TRBD2|TRBJ2-1
CASKKLAGDNEQFF
TGTGCCAGCAAAAAACTAGCGGGGGACAATGAGCAGTTCTTC
>-|TRBV27|TRBD1|TRBJ2-7
CASSLGTVGIRHF
TGTGCCAGCAGTTTAGGGACAGTCGGAATTAGACACTTC
>-|TRBV30|-|TRBJ2-1
CAWSAGTQLFF
TGTGCCTGGAGTGCCGGGACGCAACTTTTCTTC
>few|TRBV12-3/TRBV12-4|-|TRBJ1-3
CASSRDGPGNTIYF
TGTGCCAGCAGCAGGGACGGGCCAGGAAACACCATATATTTT
>-|TRBV20-1|-|TRBJ1-5
CSARQGPPNQPQHF
TGCAGTGCTAGACAGGGGCCCCCTAATCAGCCCCAGCATTTT
>-|TRBV11-2|TRBD2|TRBJ2-1
CASSTLAGDYNEQFF
TGTGCCAGCAGCACCCTAGCGGGAGACTACAATGAGCAGTTCTTC
>-|TRBV6-5|-|TRBJ2-7
CASSYSGFGSYEQYF
TGTGCCAGCAGTTACTCAGGCTTCGGGAGCTACGAGCAGTACTTC
>few|TRBV15|TRBD1|TRBJ1-2
CATSRSQGYDYGYTF
TGTGCCACCAGCAGGTCACAGGGGTACGACTATGGCTACACCTTC
>once|TRBV5-5|-|TRBJ2-7
CASTPWDYSYEQYF
TGTGCCAGCACCCCTTGGGATTACTCCTACGAGCAGTACTTC
>-|TRBV12-3/TRBV12-4|-|TRBJ2-4
CASSLTGVGNIQYF
TGTGCCAGCAGTTTGACTGGAGTTGGAAACATTCAGTACTTC
>few|TRBV5-5|-|TRBJ1-2
CASTLIGAYGYTF
TGTGCCAGCACCCTAATCGGGGCTTATGGCTACACCTTC
>many|TRBV4-3|-|TRBJ2-2
CASSQDVRGNTGELFF
TGCGCCAGCAGCCAAGATGTGAGGGGTAACACCGGGGAGCTGTTTTTT
>-|TRBV9|TRBD2|TRBJ2-6
CASSSGLAAGANVLTF
TGTGCCAGCAGCTCAGGACTAGCTGCTGGGGCCAACGTCCTGACTTTC
>-|TRBV5-1|-|TRBJ1-3
CASSLGGHSGNTIYF
TGCGCCAGCAGCTTGGGGGGCCACTCTGGAAACACCATATATTTT
>few|TRBV28|-|TRBJ2-7
CASTPGARVYEQYF
TGTGCCAGCACCCCTGGGGCTAGGGTTTACGAGCAGTACTTC